The T cell receptor (beta chain) under discussion was sequenced for a study of shared clonotypes between healthy human individuals. Sequencing used immunoSEQ multiplex PCR; TCRdb keeps in-frame clones, though not all of them. The sample has around 1.4 million clones; about 98.5% are singletons. Per germline, CDR1 MGHDK and CDR2 SYGVNS. This CDR3 region has 13 residues. V was shortened by 4 bases and J by 2 bases, with 8 bases between the two germline ends. The chain uses TRBV25-1 and TRBJ2-5; D call uncertain. Sample: naive CD4+ T cells sorted from blood. Described subset: CD45RA+ positively selected. The source is a man aged 25 to 40 in good health. The DNA of the CDR3 is TGTGCCAGCAGTGTTGACTGGCAAGAGACCCAGTACTTC. It yields the protein CASSVDWQETQYF.